This T cell receptor beta chain was found in a study of blood T cells in healthy people across ages (dated by TCRdb to 2014 to 2015). Regarding the study in general: In model experiments, template switching captured about one uniquely barcoded TCR beta cDNA molecule for every two T cells. To track age-related changes in TCR beta repertoire diversity, the study relied on deep sequencing normalized with unique cDNA molecular identifiers. The donors were split into four age groups: young (average 16 years), middle-aged (about 40), aged (approximately 60) and long-lived (roughly 86). To avoid experimental bias, donors of different ages were randomly spread across the sequencing lanes. The study analyzed two additional independent replicas of 1 million unique cDNA reads from the same blood draw for two donors, one aged 18 to 30 and one aged 80 or older.

V is cut by 5 bases and J by 1 base, and the space between the germline ends is 15 bases. The CDR3 runs 15 residues from the cysteine to the phenylalanine. CDR3 DNA is the only sequence kept; it has 45 bases, read in frame from the first base. CDR1 SEHNR and CDR2 FQNEAQ are derived from the germline V gene (reference sequence). With regard to this clonotype: The specificity of this receptor is unknown. Base-call qualities are not available, and no considerably larger clone is one nucleotide away.

To prepare the library, 5' RACE was applied. Sequencing used an Illumina HiSeq 2500. A second roughly 6 to 12 cycle PCR used a sample-barcoded 5' primer and a J-beta primer mix. A template-switch 5' adaptor carrying 12 random nucleotides introduced a unique molecular identifier onto each TCR beta cDNA molecule. At least 2.5 million CDR3-containing paired-end reads were obtained from each sample. All of the RNA was converted into first-strand cDNA using the Mint cDNA synthesis kit, with a TRBC-specific oligonucleotide serving as the primer. All cDNA was treated with uracil-DNA glycosylase and then went through a first 18-cycle PCR with the universal primers M1SS and BC2_uni_R. The original methods were these. For normalization, 1 million high-quality reads were randomly selected from each sample, with every read carrying a distinct molecular identifier. Instead of being binned into consensus sequences, reads with shared molecular identifiers were discarded. CDR3 identification, clonotype clustering and error correction used MiTCR with a Q25 quality threshold and the strictest error-elimination algorithm. A nonparametric unseen species model with Euler transformation was used to estimate a lower bound on total TCR beta diversity. TCRdb ran its own pipeline on the public reads, namely fastp trimming at Q25 and MiXCR clone calling, and kept in-frame beta chains. Merged by CDR3 protein, the rows form single entries marked with the most common genes and DNA. The V and J calls were not made by the authors but by TCRdb's processing. This sample lists under 2,000,000 distinct CDR3 sequences; around 48% were detected once. The top ten clonotypes cover 2% to 2.5% of the sample.

The approximately 41 donors, aged about 6 to 90 years, were systemically healthy Caucasian individuals from Russia. Approximately 9 milliliters of peripheral blood were collected from each donor into EDTA-treated Vacutainer tubes. PBMCs were isolated by Ficoll-Paque density-gradient centrifugation, with at least 7 million obtained per sample. Trizol reagent was used to extract total RNA from PBMCs, with at least 5.5 micrograms per sample. Naive CD45RAhigh/CD27high T cell percentages were measured by flow cytometry on a PBMC aliquot from every donor. Overall study results and their limits: As age increased, observed TCR beta diversity per million T cells dropped in a roughly linear way, and a significant reduction was already evident by age 40. Because profiling used bulk unsorted PBMCs, naive and antigen-experienced compartments could not be compared conclusively. Total diversity estimates from one million sequenced T cells were considered lower bounds and underestimates. Observed TCR beta diversity correlated strongly with the percentage of naive T cells measured by flow cytometry. Compared with the aged group, the long-lived group had more naive CD4+ T cells, fewer expanded clones and increased TCR diversity, a pattern suggesting age selection. Because the CMV infection status of the donors was unknown, age-related changes in expanded clonotypes may potentially have been confounded.

This receptor chain uses TRBV7-9 and TRBJ2-7, and possibly TRBD2, on 6 matching bases. The TCR sequence derives from a woman in her thirties or forties in good health. Sequences were obtained from blood. The CDR3 here reads CASSHRDSLSYEQYF. The nucleotide sequence reads as follows: TGTGCCAGCAGCCACCGGGACTCCCTTTCCTACGAGCAGTACTTC. The CDR3, completed at both ends by the reference TRBV7-9 and TRBJ2-7 genes, gives the full variable domain DTGVSQNPRHKITKRGQNVTFRCDPISEHNRLYWYRQTLGQGPEFLTYFQNEAQLEKSRLLSDRFSAERPKGSFSTLEIQRTEQGDSAMYLCASSHRDSLSYEQYFGPGTRLTVT.